The 11 T cell receptor beta chains presented below share a single source sample, sequenced in a study of siplizumab effects on memory and regulatory T cells. The repertoire was sequenced with immunoSEQ multiplex PCR; TCRdb's copy has only in-frame clones and lacks some. The table has about 110,000 clones, just over 90% seen once. Sequencing input: Tregs sorted from blood. Every receptor here comes from a human donor in good health.

The rearrangement uses TRBV11-2 and TRBJ2-3, with no clear D. The V and J ends lost 4 bases and 2 bases respectively, with 16 bases between them. The CDR3 extends over 16 amino acids. Per the germline V gene, CDR1 is SGHAT and CDR2 is FQNNGV. The CDR3 DNA reads as TGTGCCAGCAGCTCGGAAGGCCCTCTTCCCACAGATACGCAGTATTTT. This sequence encodes CASSSEGPLPTDTQYF. Full variable domain (remainder filled in from reference TRBV11-2 and TRBJ2-3): EAGVAQSPRYKIIEKRQSVAFWCNPISGHATLYWYQQILGQGPKLLIQFQNNGVVDDSQLPKDRFSAERLKGVDSTLKIQPAKLEDSAVYLCASSSEGPLPTDTQYFGPGTRLTVL.

This chain joins TRBV18 and TRBJ1-1; D unclear. The CDR3 spans 15 residues. V lost 5 bases, J lost 1 base, and 14 bases lay in between. CDR1 is KGHSH and CDR2 is LQKENI in the germline V gene. The DNA of the CDR3 is TGTGCCAGCTCATCGCGCGAGGCCGCGAACACTGAAGCTTTCTTT. It encodes CASSSREAANTEAFF.

V gene TRBV5-1 combines with J gene TRBJ1-1; 7 nucleotides match TRBD1. Unmatched junction bases numbered 2, after V lost 1 base and J lost 2 bases. Germline CDR1 SGHRS, CDR2 YFSETQ. CDR3 length: 14 residues. The DNA of the CDR3 is TGCGCCAGCAGCTTGACAGGGGCTAACACTGAAGCTTTCTTT. Translation: CASSLTGANTEAFF.

The chain is built from TRBV7-7 and TRBJ2-2; D is unresolved. Per the germline V gene, CDR1 is SSHAT and CDR2 is FNYEAQ (reference sequence). V gave up 5 bases and J gave up 8 bases, with 9 bases separating them. This CDR3 comprises 12 residues. The CDR3: CASSPPRGELFF. The DNA of the CDR3 is TGTGCCAGCAGCCCGCCTCGGGGGGAGCTGTTTTTT.

This rearrangement joins TRBV27 to TRBJ1-2; D is undetermined. Germline V gives CDR1 MNHEY, CDR2 SMNVEV (reference sequence). Trimming removed 0 bases from V and 2 bases from J, with 7 bases in between. The CDR3 is made up of 14 amino acids. The CDR3 coding sequence is TGTGCCAGCAGTTTATCGAGGCGGAACTATGGCTACACCTTC. Translation: CASSLSRRNYGYTF.

In nucleotides, the CDR3 is TGTGCCAGCAGGACTGGGGAGATAGCCAAAAACATTCAGTACTTC. This codes for CASRTGEIAKNIQYF. The V call is TRBV6-1, the J call TRBJ2-4, with a tentative D call TRBD2 (5 bases). The CDR3 runs to 15 residues. Germline V gene lookup returns CDR1 MNHNS and CDR2 SASEGT. With 6 bases removed from V and 0 bases from J, the gap between germline ends came to 12 bases.

V gene TRBV6-1 combines with J gene TRBJ1-3; D not resolved. This CDR3 contains 14 residues. V dropped 0 bases and J dropped 4 bases, with 7 bases sitting between them. Germline V CDR1 and CDR2: MNHNS, SASEGT. The CDR3: CASSEAYTGNTIYF. The DNA of the CDR3 is TGTGCCAGCAGTGAAGCGTATACCGGAAACACCATATATTTT.

The genes are TRBV6-1 and TRBJ2-3, with D hard to call. The CDR3 totals 14 residues. V was pared by 7 bases and J by 1 base, with 12 bases between. The germline gives CDR1 MNHNS, CDR2 SASEGT. The CDR3: CASKESAGTDTQYF. The CDR3 nucleotides read TGTGCCAGCAAAGAATCGGCCGGCACAGATACGCAGTATTTT.

The chain couples TRBV11-2 to TRBJ1-3, with a possible D match to TRBD1 (5 bases). Germline lookup yields CDR1 SGHAT and CDR2 FQNNGV. This CDR3 is built from 15 residues. Trimming pared 8 bases from V and 0 bases from J, leaving 14 bases between. CDR3 protein: CASGLRGYSGNTIYF. CDR3 DNA sequence: TGTGCCAGCGGACTAAGGGGTTACTCTGGAAACACCATATATTTT.

V usage is TRBV6-1 and J usage is TRBJ2-2; 9 bases are shared with TRBD1. The CDR3 sequence is 13 residues long. CDR1 MNHNS and CDR2 SASEGT come from the germline V gene. V was clipped by 7 bases and J by 6 bases; unmatched bases: 3. The DNA for the CDR3 is TGTGCCAGCACGGGACAGGGCGCCGGGGAGCTGTTTTTT. It yields the protein CASTGQGAGELFF.

The chain uses TRBV14 and TRBJ2-5; D is unresolved. The V and J ends lost 4 bases and 4 bases respectively, with 19 bases between them. Germline V gene lookup returns CDR1 SGHDN and CDR2 FVKESK. This CDR3 spans 16 amino acids. CDR3 loop: CASSPAVAAWGETQYF. Here the CDR3 DNA reads TGTGCCAGCAGCCCTGCCGTGGCGGCCTGGGGAGAGACCCAGTACTTC.